This TCR beta chain was found in a study of blood T cells in healthy people across ages. Study outcomes and limitations: Expanded clonotype changes were possibly confounded by unknown donor CMV status.

This clonotype was seen a single time. Its antigen is undetermined. V shed 6 bases, J shed 4 bases, and the junction held 6 bases outside the gene matches. This CDR3 is built from 16 residues. Germline lookup yields CDR1 MNHEY and CDR2 SMNVEV (reference sequence). PCR was performed a second time for about 7 to 12 cycles using a sample-barcoded 5' primer and a J-beta primer mix. In TCRdb, the 5' RACE reads were re-called with MiXCR into one record per CDR3 protein. In the table there are about 970,000 distinct CDR3 sequences, roughly half of which are singletons. The gene calls are TRBV27 and TRBJ2-1, with 13 bases lining up with TRBD2. What was sequenced was blood. This TCR derives from a woman aged 60-70 years in good health. The CDR3 DNA reads TGTGCCAGCAGCCGGACTAGCGGGAGCCTTTACAATGAGCAGTTCTTC. The encoded protein is CASSRTSGSLYNEQFF.